A single sample gave rise to the 8 T cell receptor beta chains below, sequenced in a study of somatic mutations in cytotoxic T cells in rheumatoid arthritis. Profiling relied on immunoSEQ multiplex PCR, and the TCRdb table lists in-frame clones only, not all of them. The sample yields about 17,000 clones, approximately 80% seen once. Sequencing used CD8+ T cells sorted from blood. These TCRs come from an adult with rheumatoid arthritis.

The rearrangement uses TRBV13 and TRBJ2-3, with 13 bases lining up with TRBD2. The CDR3 length is 16 residues. Looked up from germline, CDR1 is PRHDT and CDR2 is FYEKMQ (reference sequence). Trimming cost V 6 bases and J 1 base; bases outside gene matches: 4. The CDR3 bases are TGTGCCAGCAGACTAGCGGGAGGGTTCGGCACAGATACGCAGTATTTT. This encodes CASRLAGGFGTDTQYF.

This clone was counted a few times. J is TRBJ1-1 and V is TRBV6-1; D unclear. The CDR3 covers 10 residues. The ends were cut back, 5 bases at V and 2 bases at J, with 0 bases in the middle. The germline V gene encodes CDR1 MNHNS and CDR2 SASEGT. As DNA, the CDR3 is TGTGCCAGCAGTAACACTGAAGCTTTCTTT. Its translation is CASSNTEAFF.

The chain uses TRBV2 and TRBJ2-3, with TRBD2 matching over 7 bases. With V trimmed by 2 bases and J by 4 bases, 9 bases remained unmatched. Per germline, CDR1 SNHLY and CDR2 FYNNEI. The CDR3 spans 16 residues. The CDR3 loop is CASSERAGKGADTQYF. CDR3 bases: TGTGCCAGCAGTGAACGAGCGGGAAAGGGCGCAGATACGCAGTATTTT.

This chain joins TRBV29-1 and TRBJ2-7; TRBD1 or TRBD2 may be the D gene (6 bases each). CDR1 SQVTM and CDR2 ANQGSEA come from the germline V gene. This CDR3 is 15 amino acids long. Trimming took off 1 base at V and 2 bases at J, with 15 bases between the two ends. The CDR3 region has the DNA TGCAGCGTTGAAGGGCTTAGGGGGGACCCCTACGAGCAGTACTTC. Translated, it gives CSVEGLRGDPYEQYF.

This sequence joins TRBV5-1 and TRBJ2-7; unclear D gene. The CDR3 runs to 12 residues. The germline gives CDR1 SGHRS, CDR2 YFSETQ. V was trimmed by 4 bases and J by 3 bases, leaving 8 bases between them. The CDR3: CASSGPDYEQYF. The CDR3 DNA reads as TGCGCCAGCAGCGGTCCCGACTACGAGCAGTACTTC. Looking up the rest from reference TRBV5-1 and TRBJ2-7 gives the full variable domain: KAGVTQTPRYLIKTRGQQVTLSCSPISGHRSVSWYQQTPGQGLQFLFEYFSETQRNKGNFPGRFSGRQFSNSRSEMNVSTLELGDSALYLCASSGPDYEQYFGPGTRLTVT.

This chain connects TRBV13 to TRBJ2-3; 14 bases line up with TRBD2. Trimming removed 4 bases from V and 9 bases from J; junction bases left unmatched: 6. Per germline, CDR1 PRHDT and CDR2 FYEKMQ (reference sequence). The CDR3 sequence is 15 residues long. DNA for the CDR3: TGTGCCAGCAGCTCCGGACTAGCGGGAGGAGGCACGCAGTATTTT. As protein: CASSSGLAGGGTQYF. The full variable domain, its missing parts supplied by reference TRBV13 and TRBJ2-3, is AAGVIQSPRHLIKEKRETATLKCYPIPRHDTVYWYQQGPGQDPQFLISFYEKMQSDKGSIPDRFSAQQFSDYHSELNMSSLELGDSALYFCASSSGLAGGGTQYFGPGTRLTVL.

The rearrangement uses TRBV4-1 and TRBJ2-3; D may be TRBD2 (6 bases). Germline V gene sequence: CDR1 MGHRA, CDR2 YSYEKL. Trimming removed 4 bases at V and 11 bases at J, with 16 bases between. This CDR3 has 13 amino acids. CDR3 bases: TGCGCCAGCAGCCCTACGGGACTCCAAGGGCAGTATTTT. This translates into CASSPTGLQGQYF.

This chain links TRBV4-1 with TRBJ2-1; 9 bases fit TRBD2. This CDR3 is built from 15 residues. The V and J ends lost 1 base and 7 bases, in that order; junction bases with no gene match: 5. Looked up from germline, CDR1 is MGHRA and CDR2 is YSYEKL. The CDR3 region is CASSQVAGVSNEQFF. The CDR3 DNA sequence: TGCGCCAGCAGCCAAGTAGCGGGAGTTTCAAATGAGCAGTTCTTC.